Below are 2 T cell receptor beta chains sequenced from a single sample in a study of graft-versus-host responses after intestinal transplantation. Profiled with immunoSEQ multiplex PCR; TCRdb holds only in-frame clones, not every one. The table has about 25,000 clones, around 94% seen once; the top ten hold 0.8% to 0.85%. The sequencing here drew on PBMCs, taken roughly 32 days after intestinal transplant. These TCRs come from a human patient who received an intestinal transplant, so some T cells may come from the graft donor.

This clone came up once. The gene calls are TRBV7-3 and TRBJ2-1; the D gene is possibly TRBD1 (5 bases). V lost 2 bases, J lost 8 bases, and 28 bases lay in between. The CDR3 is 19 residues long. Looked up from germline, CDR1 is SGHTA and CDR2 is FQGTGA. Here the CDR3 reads CASSLRPQPRQGWTDEQFF. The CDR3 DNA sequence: TGTGCCAGCAGCTTACGCCCCCAGCCTAGGCAGGGTTGGACCGATGAGCAGTTCTTC. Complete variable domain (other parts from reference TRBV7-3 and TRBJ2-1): GAGVSQTPSNKVTEKGKYVELRCDPISGHTALYWYRQSLGQGPEFLIYFQGTGAADDSGLPNDRFFAVRPEGSVSTLKIQRTERGDSAVYLCASSLRPQPRQGWTDEQFFGPGTRLTVL.

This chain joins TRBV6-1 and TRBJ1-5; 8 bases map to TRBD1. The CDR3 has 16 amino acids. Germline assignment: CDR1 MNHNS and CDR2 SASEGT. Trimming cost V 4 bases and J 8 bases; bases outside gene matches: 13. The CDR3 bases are TGTGCCAGCAGTGCCTACCGCTACAGGGGGATAAAGCCCCAGCATTTT. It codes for CASSAYRYRGIKPQHF.